Listed below are T cell receptor beta chains from one sample, sequenced in a study of a mutant IDH1 vaccine in newly diagnosed glioma. Their recognized antigens are unknown. Produced via immunoSEQ multiplex PCR; TCRdb's table is partial and in-frame only. This table has roughly 28,000 clones, roughly 90% appearing once. Specimen: PBMCs, collected from a glioma patient whose treatment included an IDH1 peptide vaccine. All receptors derive from a man younger than 30 with glioma. Each CDR3 is given with its conserved first and last residue. A D gene is named only where the DNA matches it firmly. Expanded clones get a size class; other rows say once, few or many, or leave the size out.

d_gene	abundance	v_gene	j_gene	CDR3aa	CDR3nt
NA	NA	TRBV2	TRBJ1-1	CASRSSSRAANTEAFF	TGTGCCAGCAGAAGTAGTTCGAGGGCGGCGAACACTGAAGCTTTCTTT
NA	NA	TRBV27	TRBJ2-7	CASSPRLDSSYEQYF	TGTGCCAGCAGTCCGCGACTGGACAGCTCCTACGAGCAGTACTTC
TRBD2	few	TRBV19	TRBJ2-2	CASSTLGLAGGPGTGELFF	TGTGCCAGTAGTACCCTCGGACTAGCGGGAGGGCCGGGCACCGGGGAGCTGTTTTTT
TRBD2	NA	TRBV27	TRBJ2-1	CASSLQGGRGDEQFF	TGTGCCAGCTCCCTTCAAGGCGGGAGAGGGGATGAGCAGTTCTTC
TRBD1	NA	TRBV19	TRBJ2-7	CASSIPGTVEQYF	TGTGCCAGTAGTATCCCCGGGACAGTCGAGCAGTACTTC
NA	NA	TRBV6-6	TRBJ1-1	CASGSLNTEAFF	TGTGCCTCGGGCAGTCTGAACACTGAAGCTTTCTTT
NA	NA	TRBV9	TRBJ2-7	CASSVEPGSSYEQYF	TGTGCCAGCAGCGTAGAACCCGGGAGCTCCTACGAGCAGTACTTC
NA	NA	TRBV7-2	TRBJ2-6	CASSLEGLGANVLTF	TGTGCCAGCAGCTTAGAAGGGTTAGGGGCCAACGTCCTGACTTTC
NA	NA	TRBV29-1	TRBJ1-4	CSVVGLGEKLFF	TGCAGCGTTGTGGGATTGGGTGAAAAACTGTTTTTT
TRBD1	NA	TRBV6-5	TRBJ1-2	CASSYRGQGRSHF	TGTGCCAGCAGTTACCGCGGACAGGGAAGGTCTCATTTC
TRBD2	NA	TRBV6-1	TRBJ2-7	CASTLAGGSYEQYF	TGTGCCAGCACCCTAGCGGGAGGTTCTTACGAGCAGTACTTC
TRBD1	NA	TRBV29-1	TRBJ1-2	CSVSGGKLGNYGYTF	TGCAGCGTTTCAGGGGGGAAACTGGGAAACTATGGCTACACCTTC
NA	once	TRBV2	TRBJ1-5	CASSEGRSATQPQHF	TGTGCCAGCAGTGAAGGGCGCTCAGCCACTCAGCCCCAGCATTTT
NA	NA	TRBV5-4	TRBJ2-1	CASSLGGHSGEQFF	TGTGCCAGCAGCTTGGGGGGCCACAGCGGTGAGCAGTTCTTC
NA	NA	TRBV7-9	TRBJ1-2	CASSLAGGGYTF	TGTGCCAGCAGCTTAGCAGGGGGTGGCTACACCTTC
NA	NA	TRBV19	TRBJ1-5	CASTPKGRGSNQPQHF	TGTGCCAGTACCCCAAAGGGGAGGGGCAGCAATCAGCCCCAGCATTTT
NA	NA	TRBV2	TRBJ2-3	CASSVGSHSTDTQYF	TGTGCCAGCAGTGTGGGGTCGCATAGCACAGATACGCAGTATTTT
TRBD2	NA	TRBV28	TRBJ2-7	CASSLWAGGPYEQYF	TGTGCCAGCAGTTTATGGGCGGGAGGGCCCTACGAGCAGTACTTC
NA	NA	TRBV29-1	TRBJ1-1	CSVWTPSGEEAFF	TGCAGCGTTTGGACCCCCTCCGGCGAAGAAGCTTTCTTT
TRBD1	NA	TRBV27	TRBJ2-2	CASRLGTGKTGELFF	TGTGCCAGCAGGCTGGGGACAGGGAAGACCGGGGAGCTGTTTTTT
TRBD1	NA	TRBV10-3	TRBJ1-1	CAISESTLGPGGIEAFF	TGTGCCATCAGTGAGTCGACCCTCGGTCCAGGGGGGATAGAAGCTTTCTTT
NA	NA	TRBV14	TRBJ1-1	CASSRLGEGTEAFF	TGTGCCAGCAGTAGACTCGGGGAGGGAACTGAAGCTTTCTTT
NA	NA	TRBV9	TRBJ2-7	CASSVGGTGEQYF	TGTGCCAGCAGCGTAGGGGGTACGGGCGAGCAGTACTTC
TRBD1	once	TRBV20-1	TRBJ1-1	CSARGGQTAFF	TGCAGTGCTAGAGGGGGACAGACGGCTTTCTTT
TRBD1	NA	TRBV30	TRBJ2-1	CAWSVRGDRVYNEQFF	TGTGCCTGGAGTGTACGCGGGGACAGGGTCTACAATGAGCAGTTCTTC
NA	NA	TRBV4-3	TRBJ1-1	CASRHSGENTEAFF	TGCGCCAGCAGGCACTCGGGGGAGAACACTGAAGCTTTCTTT
NA	NA	TRBV4-1	TRBJ2-5	CASSQGVQETQYF	TGCGCCAGCAGCCAAGGGGTCCAAGAGACCCAGTACTTC
TRBD2	NA	TRBV4-3	TRBJ2-7	CASSQDERAGGPYEQYF	TGCGCCAGCAGCCAAGATGAGCGAGCGGGAGGCCCCTACGAGCAGTACTTC
NA	NA	TRBV29-1	TRBJ1-2	CSVPDGESIGYTF	TGCAGCGTCCCAGACGGGGAATCTATAGGCTACACCTTC
NA	NA	TRBV2	TRBJ1-3	CASRMSSGNTIYF	TGTGCCAGCCGAATGAGCTCTGGAAACACCATATATTTT
TRBD1	NA	TRBV30	TRBJ1-1	CAWSTGTGGSDTEAFF	TGTGCCTGGAGCACCGGGACAGGGGGGTCGGACACTGAAGCTTTCTTT
TRBD2	NA	TRBV10-2	TRBJ2-5	CASRTSGAAETQYF	TGCGCCAGCAGGACTAGCGGGGCGGCGGAGACCCAGTACTTC
NA	NA	TRBV4-1	TRBJ1-4	CASSQGHSVGVEKLFF	TGCGCCAGCAGCCAAGGTCACTCCGTGGGCGTTGAAAAACTGTTTTTT
NA	NA	TRBV9	TRBJ1-1	CASSAEGPRTEAFF	TGTGCCAGCAGCGCGGAAGGACCGCGGACTGAAGCTTTCTTT
TRBD1	NA	TRBV6-5	TRBJ1-5	CASSWGDRDQPQHF	TGTGCCAGCAGTTGGGGGGACAGGGATCAGCCCCAGCATTTT
TRBD2	NA	TRBV27	TRBJ2-2	CASSLSSGSRDTGELFF	TGTGCCAGCAGTTTATCGAGCGGGAGTCGGGACACCGGGGAGCTGTTTTTT
NA	NA	TRBV10-3	TRBJ1-1	CAIKGNADSTEAFF	TGTGCCATCAAGGGAAATGCGGACAGCACTGAAGCTTTCTTT
NA	NA	TRBV29-1	TRBJ1-1	CSDAVASAF	TGCAGCGACGCCGTGGCCAGTGCGTTT
TRBD2	NA	TRBV9	TRBJ2-1	CASSVEGAGGLYNEQFF	TGTGCCAGCAGCGTAGAAGGAGCGGGAGGTCTCTACAATGAGCAGTTCTTC
NA	NA	TRBV30	TRBJ1-5	CAWSTGTVRQPQHF	TGTGCCTGGAGCACCGGGACGGTGAGGCAGCCCCAGCATTTT
NA	NA	TRBV6-5	TRBJ1-1	CASSQVLGNTEAFF	TGTGCCAGCAGTCAGGTGTTGGGGAACACTGAAGCTTTCTTT
NA	NA	TRBV27	TRBJ2-7	CASSLGPSYEQYF	TGTGCCAGCAGTTTAGGCCCATCCTACGAGCAGTACTTC
TRBD2	NA	TRBV4-3	TRBJ2-7	CASSPGLAGNYEQYF	TGCGCCAGCAGCCCCGGACTAGCGGGAAACTACGAGCAGTACTTC